These 30 T cell receptor beta chains originate from one sample sequenced in a study of Graves' ophthalmopathy and Graves' hyperthyroidism. RNA served as the template for amplifying TCR beta CDR3 regions. An initial RT-PCR round employing HTBI primers preceded a second-round multiplex PCR. TCRdb fed the multiplex PCR reads into MiXCR, producing one record per CDR3 protein. The repertoire consists of some 370,000 distinct CDR3 sequences, with 17% occurring once and the leading ten covering roughly 2.4%. The sequencing input was peripheral blood. The receptor source for this set is an adult woman with stable Graves' hyperthyroidism.

This clonotype was recorded at least ten times. CDR3 in amino acids: CAKQTVYGYTF. The CDR3 DNA sequence: TGTGCCAAACAGACAGTATATGGCTACACCTTC. The V and J genes are TRBV6-4 and TRBJ1-2; weak D call: TRBD1 (5 bases). The CDR3 totals 11 residues. Germline CDR1 MRHNA, CDR2 SNTAGT. V lost 10 bases and J 5 bases, leaving 11 bases between the germline ends.

This clonotype was observed many times. This sequence joins TRBV20-1 and TRBJ1-2; tentatively, D is TRBD1 (5 bases). This CDR3 contains 16 residues. Germline CDR1 and CDR2: DFQATT and SNEGSKA (reference sequence). V was pared by 1 base and J by 4 bases, with 19 bases between. This CDR3 reads CSARAQGVPLGYGYTF. CDR3 coding DNA: TGCAGTGCTAGAGCCCAGGGAGTCCCATTAGGCTATGGCTACACCTTC.

At least ten counts were recorded for this clonotype. The chain combines TRBV11-2 with TRBJ2-5; 8 positions match TRBD2. This CDR3 contains 15 residues. Germline-derived CDR1 and CDR2 are SGHAT and FQNNGV. V dropped 3 bases and J dropped 5; count of bases not matched to a gene: 8. For the CDR3, the DNA is TGTGCCAGCAGCTTCGTAGGGCGGGAGGACGAGACCCAGTACTTC. Residues: CASSFVGREDETQYF.

This clonotype has a count of ten or more. CDR3 sequence (DNA): TGTGCCAGCACTGGCTCCGAGGGTGAGACCCAGTACTTC. Translating it yields CASTGSEGETQYF. The genes are TRBV2 and TRBJ2-5; D might be TRBD2 (5 bases). V was shortened by 7 bases and J by 5 bases, with 14 bases between the two germline ends. The CDR3 spans 13 residues. Per germline, CDR1 SNHLY and CDR2 FYNNEI.

This clonotype was recorded at least ten times. This chain joins TRBV28 and TRBJ2-7; TRBD2 agrees at 11 bases. Germline loops: CDR1 MDHEN, CDR2 SYDVKM. There are 14 residues in the CDR3. V shed 5 bases and J 5 bases; nucleotides not matched to a gene: 5. CDR3 nucleotide sequence: TGTGCCAGCAGTGAACTAGCGGGGGTACACGAGCAGTACTTC. Protein sequence: CASSELAGVHEQYF.

This clonotype turned up a few times. The rearrangement joins TRBV25-1 to TRBJ2-5, with D possibly TRBD1 on 6 matching bases. Trimming left V 3 bases short and J 5 bases short, with 16 bases between. Germline V CDR1 and CDR2: MGHDK, SYGVNS. The CDR3 covers 15 residues. CDR3 DNA sequence: TGTGCCAGCAGTGACCCGGGACAATTAAGGGAGACCCAGTACTTC. It codes for CASSDPGQLRETQYF.

Ten or more counts support this clonotype. The genes are TRBV28 and TRBJ2-7; D could derive from TRBD1 or TRBD2 (5 bases each). Deletions cut 7 bases from V and 2 bases from J, with 12 bases between. CDR1 MDHEN and CDR2 SYDVKM come from the germline V gene. This CDR3 is 13 amino acids long. CDR3 region: CASMGPGPYEQYF. The CDR3 DNA follows: TGTGCCAGCATGGGACCAGGCCCCTACGAGCAGTACTTC.

This clonotype has a count of ten or more. The chain carries TRBV2 and TRBJ2-2, with D possibly TRBD1 on 5 matching bases. This CDR3 region has 14 residues. The V end lost 4 bases, the J end lost 3 bases, and 9 bases lay between the germline ends. CDR1 is SNHLY and CDR2 is FYNNEI in the germline V gene. The CDR3 loop reads CASSGQGHTGELFF. CDR3 bases: TGTGCCAGCAGTGGGCAGGGCCACACCGGGGAGCTGTTTTTT. Full variable domain (missing parts from reference TRBV2 and TRBJ2-2): EPEVTQTPSHQVTQMGQEVILRCVPISNHLYFYWYRQILGQKVEFLVSFYNNEISEKSEIFDDQFSVERPDGSNFTLKIRSTKLEDSAMYFCASSGQGHTGELFFGEGSRLTVL.

This clonotype was picked up many times. The chain is built from TRBV2 and TRBJ1-2; D remains unclear. Germline loops: CDR1 SNHLY, CDR2 FYNNEI. V was pared by 6 bases and J by 6 bases, with 29 bases between. The CDR3 runs to 18 residues. The CDR3 protein is CASRAILAPGRRGDGYTF. CDR3 sequence (DNA): TGTGCCAGCAGGGCTATTCTTGCACCGGGCCGACGAGGCGATGGCTACACCTTC.

This clonotype showed up many times. The V and J genes are TRBV12-3 or TRBV12-4 and TRBJ2-5, with D tentatively TRBD2 (6 bases). Trimming removed 6 bases from V and 0 bases from J, with 17 bases in between. CDR3 length equals 16 residues. In nucleotides, the CDR3 is TGTGCCAGCAGCCCCGGGAGAGGCGGAGACCAAGAGACCCAGTACTTC. Amino acid sequence: CASSPGRGGDQETQYF.

This clonotype was counted at least ten times. The chain employs TRBV15 and TRBJ2-5; possible D gene TRBD1, 5 bases. CDR3 size: 16 residues. CDR1 LNHNV and CDR2 YYDKDF come from the germline V gene (reference sequence). V was clipped by 1 base and J by 5 bases, with 17 bases between them. The CDR3 reads CATSRVARESFETQYF. In DNA form, the CDR3 reads TGTGCCACCAGCAGAGTCGCCAGGGAAAGCTTCGAGACCCAGTACTTC. The full variable domain, in which reference TRBV15 and TRBJ2-5 provide the parts outside the CDR3, is DAMVIQNPRYQVTQFGKPVTLSCSQTLNHNVMYWYQQKSSQAPKLLFHYYDKDFNNEADTPDNFQSRRPNTSFCFLDIRSPGLGDTAMYLCATSRVARESFETQYFGPGTRLLVL.

This clonotype was counted between two and nine times. A read error may explain this, as a much larger clone is one base away. The chain's CDR3 is CASCLETGGSYEQYF. CDR3 nucleotide sequence: TGTGCCAGCTGCTTAGAGACAGGCGGCTCCTACGAGCAGTACTTC. V and J are TRBV7-6 and TRBJ2-7, with a tentative D call TRBD1 (6 bases). CDR1 is SGHVS, CDR2 FNYEAQ, per germline. CDR3 length equals 15 residues.

This clonotype was observed many times. This rearrangement joins TRBV7-2 to TRBJ2-7; 7 bases agree with TRBD1. The germline V gene has CDR1 SGHTA and CDR2 FQGNSA. The CDR3 consists of 13 residues. The J segment lost 3 bases and the V segment lost 6 bases, leaving 5 bases of the junction unmatched. This CDR3 reads CASRRTGRYEQYF. For the CDR3, the DNA is TGTGCCAGCAGAAGGACAGGACGCTACGAGCAGTACTTC. The full variable domain, with the rest looked up from reference TRBV7-2 and TRBJ2-7, is GAGVSQSPSNKVTEKGKDVELRCDPISGHTALYWYRQSLGQGLEFLIYFQGNSAPDKSGLPSDRFSAERTGGSVSTLTIQRTQQEDSAVYLCASRRTGRYEQYFGPGTRLTVT.

The chain carries TRBV6-1 and TRBJ2-2, with D maybe TRBD1 (5 bases). The CDR3 loop spans 15 amino acids. The V and J ends lost 7 bases and 3 bases respectively, with 15 bases between them. Germline assignment: CDR1 MNHNS and CDR2 SASEGT. The CDR3: CASKRPDRDTGELFF. The CDR3 nucleotides read TGTGCCAGCAAGCGCCCCGACAGAGACACCGGGGAGCTGTTTTTT.

This clonotype was detected many times. This chain links TRBV4-3 with TRBJ2-5, with a tentative D call TRBD1 (6 bases). Germline CDR1 is LGHNA and CDR2 is YSLEER. The CDR3 sequence is 14 residues long. V was clipped by 2 bases and J by 5 bases, with 12 bases between them. CDR3: CASSQFGQTETQYF. Written as DNA, the CDR3 is TGCGCCAGCAGCCAATTTGGACAGACGGAGACCCAGTACTTC.

This clonotype was recorded at least ten times. The V gene is TRBV6-2 or TRBV6-3, the J gene TRBJ2-5; maybe TRBD1 (6 bases). Trimming stripped 5 bases from V and 1 base from J, with 17 bases between. The CDR3 spans 16 residues. Per germline, CDR1 MNHEY and CDR2 SVGEGT. The CDR3 DNA follows: TGTGCCAGCAGTCCCAGGGGCGCACCCCCCCAAGAGACCCAGTACTTC. The encoded protein is CASSPRGAPPQETQYF.

For this clonotype: This may stem from a read error, because a much larger clone lies one nucleotide away. The chain is built from TRBV5-5 and TRBJ1-2; 7 bases fit TRBD1. This CDR3 is built from 12 residues. Per the germline V gene, CDR1 is SGHKS and CDR2 is YYEKEE (reference sequence). Here the CDR3 reads CASNDRVGGYSF. The CDR3 DNA reads TGTGCCAGCAACGACAGGGTGGGCGGCTACAGCTTC.

This clonotype has ten or more counts. The chain combines TRBV14 with TRBJ2-5; 8 bases align to TRBD2. The V gene end was trimmed by 3 bases and the J gene end by 4 bases; junction bases not matched to a gene: 7. Per germline, CDR1 SGHDN and CDR2 FVKESK. This CDR3 comprises 15 residues. The CDR3 here is CASSQVREEGETQYF. The CDR3 DNA is TGTGCCAGCAGCCAGGTGCGGGAGGAAGGAGAGACCCAGTACTTC.

The table lists this clonotype with many counts. The V call is TRBV12-3 or TRBV12-4, the J call TRBJ1-3; 7 bases line up with TRBD1. The J segment lost 0 bases and the V segment lost 6 bases, leaving 8 bases of the junction unmatched. CDR3 length equals 16 residues. CDR3 DNA sequence: TGTGCCAGCAGGATACAGGGGTTCGCCTCTGGAAACACCATATATTTT. Translated, it gives CASRIQGFASGNTIYF.

At least ten counts were recorded for this clonotype. A much larger clonotype is one base distant, so this may be a read error. V and J are TRBV3-1 and TRBJ2-7, with TRBD1 identical over 8 bases. V gave up 4 bases and J gave up 2 bases; unmatched junction bases: 4. The germline CDR1 and CDR2 sequences are LGHDT and YNNKEL (reference sequence). The CDR3 contains 14 residues. As DNA, the CDR3 is TGTGCCAGCAGCCTCCGGGACAGGCCCTACGAGCAGTACTTC. Encoded protein: CASSLRDRPYEQYF.

Points on this clonotype: It may be a read error: a sequence one base away is much more abundant. The chain couples TRBV29-1 to TRBJ2-7; 8 bases line up with TRBD2. Germline V gene lookup returns CDR1 SQVTM and CDR2 ANQGSEA. The V segment lost 5 bases and the J segment 3 bases; nucleotides outside the gene matches: 6. The CDR3 extends over 13 amino acids. CDR3 sequence: CSVRVAGFYEQYF. The CDR3 region has the DNA TGCAGCGTTAGGGTAGCGGGATTCTACGAGCAGTACTTC.

This clonotype has at least ten counts. The chain links TRBV11-2 to TRBJ2-2; a weak D match, TRBD2 (5 bases). V was cut by 0 bases and J by 1 base, with 9 bases left in between. Germline V lookup: CDR1 SGHAT, CDR2 FQNNGV. This CDR3 comprises 16 residues. CDR3 coding DNA: TGTGCCAGCAGCTTAGACCTACTAGAGAACACCGGGGAGCTGTTTTTT. Its protein product is CASSLDLLENTGELFF.

This clonotype occurred many times. This rearrangement joins TRBV28 to TRBJ2-2; D is perhaps TRBD1 (6 bases). The germline V gene has CDR1 MDHEN and CDR2 SYDVKM. The V and J ends lost 8 bases and 4 bases respectively, with 17 bases between them. The CDR3 consists of 15 residues. The CDR3 loop is CASHRGTGSTGELFF. The DNA of the CDR3 is TGTGCCAGCCACCGGGGCACAGGGAGCACCGGGGAGCTGTTTTTT.

CDR3 nucleotide sequence: TGTGCCAGCGACAGGGGCCATGGCACTGAAGCTTTCTTT. Amino acid sequence: CASDRGHGTEAFF. The chain carries TRBV28 and TRBJ1-1, with 8 nucleotides matching TRBD1. With V trimmed by 8 bases and J by 4 bases, 6 bases remained unmatched. Per the germline V gene, CDR1 is MDHEN and CDR2 is SYDVKM. This CDR3 is built from 13 residues.

This clonotype was counted many times. The gene calls are TRBV7-2 and TRBJ1-1; D is uncertain. The germline gives CDR1 SGHTA, CDR2 FQGNSA. The CDR3 has 12 amino acids. The V gene lost 1 base and the J gene lost 6 bases, with 6 bases spanning the gap. Here the CDR3 DNA reads TGTGCCAGCAGCTTAGTGGTGGCTGAAGCTTTCTTT. It is translated as CASSLVVAEAFF.

There are many counts of this clonotype. The rearrangement joins TRBV19 to TRBJ1-1; D remains unclear. Per germline, CDR1 LNHDA and CDR2 SQIVND (reference sequence). Trimming stripped 6 bases from V and 5 bases from J, with 4 bases between. The CDR3 length is 10 residues. The DNA for the CDR3 is TGTGCCAGTAGCAAGACTGAAGCTTTCTTT. Translating it yields CASSKTEAFF.

This clonotype has a count of ten or more. The rearrangement joins TRBV29-1 to TRBJ2-7; D tentatively fits TRBD1 or TRBD2 (5 bases each). The CDR3 spans 15 residues. Trimming pared 0 bases from V and 4 bases from J, leaving 16 bases between. The germline gives CDR1 SQVTM, CDR2 ANQGSEA. CDR3 residues: CSVEDPQGARYEQYF. Written as DNA, the CDR3 is TGCAGCGTTGAAGATCCCCAGGGAGCGCGGTACGAGCAGTACTTC.

This clonotype was seen a handful of times. This sequence joins TRBV12-3 or TRBV12-4 and TRBJ2-2; D possibly corresponds to TRBD1 (5 bases). The CDR3 has 15 amino acids. V lost 6 bases and J lost 4, with 15 bases in between. The CDR3: CASRSQVASTGELFF. CDR3 bases: TGTGCCAGCAGATCACAGGTCGCGAGCACCGGGGAGCTGTTTTTT.

In the case of this clonotype: Germline and junction disagree at one end, which may indicate a read error. V and J are TRBV28 and TRBJ2-1, with 10 positions matching TRBD2. CDR1 is MDHEN, CDR2 SYDVKM, per germline. The CDR3 has 14 amino acids. CDR3 in DNA: TGTGCCAGCAGCCGACCGGGGCTAGCGGGAGTCCCCGAATTC. Amino acid sequence: CASSRPGLAGVPEF.

The chain couples TRBV4-1 to TRBJ2-5; 9 bases are shared with TRBD2. Germline CDR1 MGHRA, CDR2 YSYEKL. This CDR3 has 17 amino acids. V shed 1 base, J shed 1 base, and the junction held 7 bases outside the gene matches. CDR3 sequence: CASSQVPRAGGQETQYF. The CDR3, as DNA: TGCGCCAGCAGCCAAGTCCCCCGAGCGGGGGGCCAAGAGACCCAGTACTTC.